This T cell receptor (beta chain) is drawn from a study of cytomegalovirus exposure and HLA in healthy donors. Background on the study: Earlier sequencing of around 190 million T cells yielded around 100 million unique TCR beta sequences.

CDR3 size: 16 residues. The germline CDR1 and CDR2 sequences are SGHDN and FVKESK. V lost 3 bases, J lost 0 bases, and 12 bases lay in between. Study findings and constraints: In a later analysis, TCR beta V- and J-gene trimming was associated with a missense DCLRE1C variant. In vitro data verified a few CMV-associated chains as specific for CMV antigens.

As regards this clone: Its specificity is not known.

The PCR used 60 Vbeta and 13 Jbeta primers. Sequencing was performed with immunoSEQ multiplex PCR; in TCRdb, only in-frame clones are kept and a portion is missing. The data hold roughly 160,000 clones, with 80% to 85% observed a single time. Sequenced input: PBMCs. The sequence came from a man younger than 45 in good health and CMV-seronegative. The chain combines TRBV14 with TRBJ2-1, with D perhaps TRBD2 (5 bases). For the CDR3, the DNA is TGTGCCAGCAGCCAGAGGACGGGGAGCTCCTACAATGAGCAGTTCTTC. Protein sequence: CASSQRTGSSYNEQFF.